What follows are 5 T cell receptor beta chains derived from one specimen sequenced in a study of human T cells and chemical hapten exposure. TCRdb ran MiXCR on the RACE reads and lists one entry per CDR3 protein. Of roughly 110,000 distinct CDR3 sequences in the sample, 12% were seen once. Time point described: pre-sensitization, week 0. Indicated treatment: therapeutic diphenylcyclopropenone sensitization with weekly scalp DPC. The material sequenced was whole blood, taken in connection with sensitization to the hapten diphenylcyclopropenone (DPC). All receptors derive from a woman in her 50s with alopecia areata. Some clones in this sample may be carry-over from other donors' samples.

This chain connects TRBV27 to TRBJ1-1; D is unresolved. Between the trimmed V and J ends, which lost 4 bases and 4 bases, there was a span of 7 bases. Germline lookup yields CDR1 MNHEY and CDR2 SMNVEV (reference sequence). This CDR3 has 12 residues. The CDR3 nucleotides read TGTGCCAGCAGTTCCCACTTCACTGAAGCTTTCTTT. Translating it yields CASSSHFTEAFF.

The V call is TRBV28, the J call TRBJ2-7; D gene ambiguous. Trimming left V 6 bases short and J 2 bases short, with 8 bases between. The CDR3 loop spans 12 amino acids. Germline V lookup: CDR1 MDHEN, CDR2 SYDVKM. CDR3 loop: CASREQAYEQYF. The DNA for the CDR3 is TGTGCCAGCAGGGAGCAAGCCTACGAGCAGTACTTC.

This clonotype was counted a few times. This rearrangement joins TRBV7-2 to TRBJ2-2; 7 bases are shared with TRBD1. The CDR3 has 18 amino acids. V shed 3 bases and J 4 bases; nucleotides not matched to a gene: 14. The V gene's germline CDR1 is SGHTA and CDR2 FQGNSA. This chain's CDR3 is CASSLFPITGTVTGELFF. The CDR3 DNA follows: TGTGCCAGCAGCTTGTTTCCGATAACCGGGACAGTCACCGGGGAGCTGTTTTTT.

This clonotype was counted only a few times. This chain links TRBV19 with TRBJ1-2; TRBD1 aligns across 7 bases. CDR1 and CDR2 (germline): LNHDA, SQIVND (reference sequence). V shed 6 bases, J shed 8 bases, and the junction held 9 bases outside the gene matches. The CDR3 is made up of 13 amino acids. The CDR3: CASRNTGEFGYTF. The CDR3 nucleotides read TGTGCCAGTAGGAATACAGGGGAGTTCGGCTACACCTTC.

J is TRBJ1-3 and V is TRBV7-2; D call uncertain. The CDR3 runs 15 residues. The germline V and J ends were trimmed by 1 base and 2 bases, with 9 bases remaining between them. Germline CDR1 SGHTA, CDR2 FQGNSA. The CDR3, as DNA: TGTGCCAGCAGCTTAGGAACACAGCCTGGAAACACCATATATTTT. This translates into CASSLGTQPGNTIYF. The variable domain in full, with the rest retrieved from reference TRBV7-2 and TRBJ1-3, is GAGVSQSPSNKVTEKGKDVELRCDPISGHTALYWYRQSLGQGLEFLIYFQGNSAPDKSGLPSDRFSAERTGGSVSTLTIQRTQQEDSAVYLCASSLGTQPGNTIYFGEGSWLTVV.